The present entry profiles one T cell receptor (beta chain) with its context. Its antigen is currently unknown. The data belong to a study of cytomegalovirus exposure and HLA in healthy donors. The study ran its PCR with 60 Vbeta and 13 Jbeta primers. Only in-frame clones appear in the TCRdb table, and some are missing; sequencing was by immunoSEQ multiplex PCR. The sample has about 160,000 clones; roughly 84% are singletons. Each donor's status was that of a healthy bone marrow donor. Notes on the study in general: Later analysis identified a missense DCLRE1C variant that was linked to TCR beta V- and J-gene trimming.

The V and J ends lost 9 bases and 6 bases respectively, with 20 bases between them. Germline assignment: CDR1 MDHEN and CDR2 SYDVKM. This CDR3 is built from 14 residues. The V gene is TRBV28, the J gene TRBJ1-2, with a possible D match to TRBD1 (5 bases). Sample: PBMCs. This receptor was taken from a male donor in good health and CMV-seronegative. The CDR3 DNA reads TGTGCCAGTGGGGACTCCGCATTGGTGGATGGCTACACCTTC. Encoded protein: CASGDSALVDGYTF.